Included here is one TCR beta chain sequence, with context. As yet, its antigen is unknown. Intraepithelial and lamina propria lymphocytes were freed from processed graft tissue. This entry is derived from a study of graft-versus-host responses after intestinal transplantation. Whole-study context: Recipients had multivisceral, liver-intestinal, or isolated intestinal transplants. Every recipient had anti-thymocyte globulin induction and 2 to 4 years of tacrolimus plus steroids.

Assay used: immunoSEQ multiplex PCR; TCRdb lists only in-frame clones, some missing. This sample has thousands of clones, with under 90% found just once. Study results and caveats: Researchers found GvH clones in recipient marrow, and some showed up first in ileum or blood.

The CDR3 covers 15 residues. The germline V and J ends were trimmed by 5 bases and 4 bases, with 14 bases remaining between them. CDR1 MNHEY and CDR2 SVGAGI come from the germline V gene. This rearrangement joins TRBV6-5 to TRBJ2-2; perhaps D is TRBD1 or TRBD2 (5 bases each). The sample was ileum tissue, taken 300 to 310 days after intestinal transplant. The source is a human patient who received an intestinal transplant, so some T cells may come from the graft donor. The CDR3 DNA reads TGTGCCAGCAGTCCCCAGGGACGGATCACCGGGGAGCTGTTTTTT. Its translation is CASSPQGRITGELFF.